These 10 T cell receptor beta chains came from one sample sequenced in a study of blood T cell repertoires in COVID-19. The data were produced by immunoSEQ multiplex PCR, yet TCRdb's version contains in-frame clones alone and is incomplete. Of about 55,000 clones in the sample, over 80% were seen once. Sequencing input: peripheral blood. Receptors were obtained from an older woman with acute or convalescent COVID-19.

The CDR3: CASSLDLSGYNSPLHF. DNA for the CDR3: TGTGCCAGCAGCTTAGATTTGTCAGGGTATAATTCACCCCTCCACTTT. This chain uses TRBV11-2 with TRBJ1-6, with a tentative D call TRBD1 (5 bases). With 0 bases removed from V and 4 bases from J, the gap between germline ends came to 10 bases. The CDR3 runs 16 residues. Per germline, CDR1 SGHAT and CDR2 FQNNGV.

This chain links TRBV19 with TRBJ1-5; a possible D gene is TRBD1 (5 bases). Trimming left V 2 bases short and J 6 bases short, with 17 bases between. Germline V gene sequence: CDR1 LNHDA, CDR2 SQIVND (reference sequence). The CDR3 is made up of 16 amino acids. CDR3 loop: CASSIRGQGRGQPQHF. CDR3 sequence (DNA): TGTGCCAGTAGTATAAGGGGCCAGGGAAGGGGTCAGCCCCAGCATTTT.

The V call is TRBV5-1, the J call TRBJ2-7; possibly TRBD1 for D (5 bases). Germline loops: CDR1 SGHRS, CDR2 YFSETQ. The CDR3 is 12 residues long. V lost 4 bases, J lost 10 bases, and 15 bases lay in between. CDR3 residues: CASSQSDSEQYF. The DNA for the CDR3 is TGCGCCAGCAGCCAATCCGACAGTGAACAGTACTTC.

This clone showed up just once. The rearrangement joins TRBV4-2 to TRBJ2-1; 7 bases fit TRBD2. V shed 4 bases and J 0 bases; nucleotides not matched to a gene: 9. Germline loops: CDR1 LGHNA, CDR2 YNFKEQ. The CDR3 consists of 17 residues. DNA of the CDR3: TGTGCCAGCAGCCCCTCTAGCGGAATGGGCTCCTACAATGAGCAGTTCTTC. Translating gives CASSPSSGMGSYNEQFF.

This sequence joins TRBV7-2 and TRBJ2-1; TRBD1 agrees at 9 bases. After removal of 2 bases from V and 1 base from J, the junction contained 12 bases not matched to a gene. Germline V gene data show CDR1 as SGHTA and CDR2 as FQGNSA. The CDR3 loop spans 19 amino acids. CDR3 in amino acids: CASSLRDRAFGASYNEQFF. As DNA, the CDR3 is TGTGCCAGCAGCTTAAGGGACAGGGCTTTTGGAGCGTCCTACAATGAGCAGTTCTTC.

CDR3 coding DNA: TGTGCCTGGGGGGGGAGCAATCAGCCCCAGCATTTT. This translates into CAWGGSNQPQHF. V gene TRBV30 combines with J gene TRBJ1-5, with a possible D match to TRBD1 (5 bases). This CDR3 comprises 12 residues. The germline V gene has CDR1 GTSNPN and CDR2 SVGIG (reference sequence). V lost 5 bases and J 1 base, leaving 6 bases between the germline ends.

The V gene is TRBV5-6, the J gene TRBJ2-2, with D uncertain. The CDR3 contains 16 residues. Germline V gene data show CDR1 as SGHDT and CDR2 as YYEEEE. V dropped 0 bases and J dropped 3 bases, with 12 bases sitting between them. CDR3 loop: CASSLAPNIYTGELFF. CDR3 DNA sequence: TGTGCCAGCAGCTTGGCCCCCAACATATACACCGGGGAGCTGTTTTTT.

The CDR3 coding sequence is TGTGCCTGGACCCCAAACTCGGGATACACTGAAGCTTTCTTT. This sequence encodes CAWTPNSGYTEAFF. The chain is built from TRBV30 and TRBJ1-1; D not certain. Trimming took 4 bases from V and 3 from J, leaving 15 bases between them. The germline V gene has CDR1 GTSNPN and CDR2 SVGIG (reference sequence). The CDR3 totals 14 residues.

This clone has just one count. This chain joins TRBV11-2 and TRBJ1-4; 7 bases map to TRBD1. Germline CDR1 is SGHAT and CDR2 is FQNNGV. The CDR3 consists of 17 residues. Losses at the gene ends were 6 bases for V and 3 bases for J; bases not matched to a gene: 13. The CDR3, as DNA: TGTGCCAGCAGAGCCGGGACAGTTAGCATGGCTAATGAAAAACTGTTTTTT. Translation: CASRAGTVSMANEKLFF.

This chain links TRBV9 with TRBJ1-4; no reliable D call. Trimming pared 3 bases from V and 7 bases from J, leaving 16 bases between. CDR3 length equals 15 residues. The germline CDR1 and CDR2 sequences are SGDLS and YYNGEE. The CDR3 reads CASSDSREFGEKLFF. The CDR3 bases are TGTGCCAGCAGCGACAGTAGAGAATTTGGTGAAAAACTGTTTTTT.